This is a list of T cell receptor beta chains from one sample in a study of siplizumab effects on memory and regulatory T cells. TCRdb keeps only in-frame clones here, not all; method: immunoSEQ multiplex PCR. The sample carries some 100,000 clones, approximately 94% recorded once. The sequenced material came from CD8+ T cells sorted from blood. These receptor sequences come from a human donor in good health. Both conserved end residues are part of each CDR3. Fields, in order: D gene, J gene, V gene, clone size, CDR3 protein, CDR3 DNA. A D gene is named only where the DNA matches it firmly. Rows may omit the clone size; those that give it use once, few, many or a size class.

NA TRBJ2-5 TRBV7-3 NA CASSLNRHETQYF TGTGCCAGCAGCTTAAACAGGCACGAGACCCAGTACTTC
NA TRBJ1-5 TRBV27 NA CASSNRQHSNQPQHF TGTGCCAGCAGCAATAGACAGCATAGCAATCAGCCCCAGCATTTT
TRBD1 TRBJ2-7 TRBV5-1 NA CASSPRNRGSYEQYF TGCGCCAGCAGTCCCCGGAACAGGGGGTCCTACGAGCAGTACTTC
NA TRBJ2-3 TRBV7-2 NA CASSLDGGSSTDTQYF TGTGCCAGCAGCTTGGACGGCGGGTCTAGCACAGATACGCAGTATTTT
TRBD2 TRBJ2-1 TRBV13 NA CASSLIAGLYNEQFF TGTGCCAGCAGCCTGATAGCGGGACTCTACAATGAGCAGTTCTTC
NA TRBJ1-1 TRBV15 NA CATSRDLGGNTEAFF TGTGCCACCAGCAGAGATCTGGGGGGGAACACTGAAGCTTTCTTT
NA TRBJ2-2 TRBV2 NA CASSESRGTNTGELFF TGTGCCAGCAGTGAGAGCAGGGGAACAAACACCGGGGAGCTGTTTTTT
NA TRBJ1-3 TRBV2 NA CASSEGGPGNTIYF TGTGCCAGCAGTGAGGGGGGGCCCGGAAACACCATATATTTT
NA TRBJ1-3 TRBV2 NA CASLGPDGNTIYF TGTGCCAGCTTAGGGCCGGATGGAAACACCATATATTTT
TRBD1 TRBJ2-3 TRBV7-9 NA CASSFGQGVQDTQYF TGTGCCAGCAGCTTCGGACAGGGGGTGCAAGATACGCAGTATTTT
NA TRBJ2-3 TRBV9 NA CASSVVGTVDTQYF TGTGCCAGCAGCGTAGTGGGGACCGTCGATACGCAGTATTTT
NA TRBJ2-1 TRBV5-4 NA CASSLDSEISYNEQFF TGTGCCAGCAGCTTGGATTCCGAAATCTCCTACAATGAGCAGTTCTTC
TRBD1 TRBJ2-7 TRBV14 NA CASSQVRGTAYEQYF TGTGCCAGCAGCCAAGTGAGAGGGACAGCCTACGAGCAGTACTTC
NA TRBJ2-2 TRBV11-2 once CASSRQTGELFF TGTGCCAGCAGCAGACAGACCGGGGAGCTGTTTTTT
NA TRBJ2-5 TRBV5-4 NA CASSLAQRETQYF TGTGCCAGCAGCTTGGCCCAGAGGGAGACCCAGTACTTC
NA TRBJ2-7 TRBV9 NA CASSVEGNYEQYF TGTGCCAGCAGCGTAGAAGGCAACTACGAGCAGTACTTC
NA TRBJ1-2 TRBV4-3 NA CASSQDMVMDSYYGYTF TGCGCCAGCAGCCAAGATATGGTAATGGACAGCTACTATGGCTACACCTTC
TRBD2 TRBJ2-7 TRBV4-3 NA CASSQGALAEGYEQYF TGCGCCAGCAGCCAGGGGGCACTAGCGGAGGGCTACGAGCAGTACTTC
NA TRBJ1-2 TRBV9 NA CASSVDDGTGYGYTF TGTGCCAGCAGCGTAGATGATGGGACTGGCTATGGCTACACCTTC
NA TRBJ1-1 TRBV27 NA CASRHRNTEAFF TGTGCCAGCAGGCACAGGAATACTGAAGCTTTCTTT
TRBD2 TRBJ2-7 TRBV6-5 NA CASRILAGGREQYF TGTGCCAGCAGGATACTAGCGGGCGGTCGAGAGCAGTACTTC
NA TRBJ1-3 TRBV25-1 NA CASSESGNTIYF TGTGCCAGCAGTGAATCCGGAAACACCATATATTTT
TRBD1 TRBJ2-7 TRBV7-7 NA CASSLAQGDEQYF TGTGCTAGCAGCTTAGCCCAGGGGGACGAGCAGTACTTC
NA TRBJ2-1 TRBV5-1 NA CASSLNSVISSYNEQFF TGCGCCAGCAGCTTGAATAGCGTTATCAGCTCCTACAATGAGCAGTTCTTC